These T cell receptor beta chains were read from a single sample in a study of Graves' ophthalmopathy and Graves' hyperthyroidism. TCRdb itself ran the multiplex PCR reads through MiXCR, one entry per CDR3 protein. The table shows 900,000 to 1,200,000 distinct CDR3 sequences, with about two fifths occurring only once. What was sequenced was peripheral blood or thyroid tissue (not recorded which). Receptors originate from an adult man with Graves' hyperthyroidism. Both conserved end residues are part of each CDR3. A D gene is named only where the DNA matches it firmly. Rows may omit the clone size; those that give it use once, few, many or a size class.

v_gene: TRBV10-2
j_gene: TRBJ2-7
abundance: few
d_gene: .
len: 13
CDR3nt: TGCGCCACCACAAGGGACTCCGCCTACGAGCAGTACTTC
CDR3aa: CATTRDSAYEQYF

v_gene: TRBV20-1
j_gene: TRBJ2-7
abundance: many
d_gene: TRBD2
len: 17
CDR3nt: TGCAGTGCTATTGTGCCGGGACTAGCGGGAAACCCCTACGAGCAGTACTTC
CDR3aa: CSAIVPGLAGNPYEQYF

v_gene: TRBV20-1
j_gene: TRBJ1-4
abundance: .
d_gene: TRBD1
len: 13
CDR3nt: TGCAGTGCGAGCGACAGGGGGAATGAAAAACTGTTTTTT
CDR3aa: CSASDRGNEKLFF

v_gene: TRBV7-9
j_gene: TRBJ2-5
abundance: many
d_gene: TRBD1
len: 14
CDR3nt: TGTGCCAGCAGCACGCGACAGGGGGAAGAGACCCAGTACTTC
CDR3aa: CASSTRQGEETQYF

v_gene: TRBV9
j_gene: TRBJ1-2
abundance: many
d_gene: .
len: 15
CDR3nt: TGTGCCAGCAGCTCGAACATCCTTCATAACTATGGCTACACCTTC
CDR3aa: CASSSNILHNYGYTF

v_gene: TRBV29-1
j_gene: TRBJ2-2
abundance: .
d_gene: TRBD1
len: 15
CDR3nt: TGCAGCGTTGGCCTGGGACAGGGGAGCACCGGGGAGCTGTTTTTT
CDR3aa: CSVGLGQGSTGELFF

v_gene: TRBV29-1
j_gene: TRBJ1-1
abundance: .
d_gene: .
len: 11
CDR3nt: TGCAGCTTGAGGGATGGGGCTGAAGCTTTCTTT
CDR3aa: CSLRDGAEAFF

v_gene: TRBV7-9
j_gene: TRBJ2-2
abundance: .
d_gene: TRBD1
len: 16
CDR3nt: TGTGCCAGCAGCACCCCGACAGGGCCGAACACCGGGGAGCTGTTTTTT
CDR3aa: CASSTPTGPNTGELFF

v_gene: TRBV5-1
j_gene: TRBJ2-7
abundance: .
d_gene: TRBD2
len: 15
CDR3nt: TGCGCCAGCAGCTTTGGACTAGCGGCCCTCTACGAGCAGTACTTC
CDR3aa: CASSFGLAALYEQYF

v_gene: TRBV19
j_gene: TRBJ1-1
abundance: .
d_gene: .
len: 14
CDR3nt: TGTGCCAGTAGTAAGGAGGTAGGGAACACTGAAGCTTTCTTT
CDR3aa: CASSKEVGNTEAFF

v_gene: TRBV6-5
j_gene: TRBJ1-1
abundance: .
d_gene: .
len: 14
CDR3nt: TGTGCCAGCAGTTCCCCTACACGGGGAACTGAAGCTTTCTTT
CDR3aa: CASSSPTRGTEAFF

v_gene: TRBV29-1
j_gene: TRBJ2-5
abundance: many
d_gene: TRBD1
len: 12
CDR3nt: TGCAGCGTCAGCAGACAGGGAGAGACCCAGTACTTC
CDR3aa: CSVSRQGETQYF

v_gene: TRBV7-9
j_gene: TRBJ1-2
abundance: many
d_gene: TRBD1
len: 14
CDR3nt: TGTGCCAGCAGCTTCGACAGGGGGATCTATGGCTACACCTTC
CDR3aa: CASSFDRGIYGYTF

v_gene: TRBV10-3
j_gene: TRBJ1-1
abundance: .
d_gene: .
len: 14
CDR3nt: TGTGCCATCAGACAAACGACAGGCCACACTGAAGCTTTCTTT
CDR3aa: CAIRQTTGHTEAFF

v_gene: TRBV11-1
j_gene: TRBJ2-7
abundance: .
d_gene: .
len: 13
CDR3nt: TGTGCCAGCAGCGTTGCGAACGACTACGAGCAGTACTTC
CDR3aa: CASSVANDYEQYF

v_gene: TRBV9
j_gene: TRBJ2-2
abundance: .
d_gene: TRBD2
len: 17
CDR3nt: TGTGCCAGCAGCGCATATCTAGCGGGGGGCCGGACCGGGGAGCTGTTTTTT
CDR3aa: CASSAYLAGGRTGELFF

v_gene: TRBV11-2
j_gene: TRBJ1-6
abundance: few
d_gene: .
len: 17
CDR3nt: TGTGCCAGCAGTTACGGACGCGAGGGGCTTTATAATTCACCCCTCCACTTT
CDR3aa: CASSYGREGLYNSPLHF

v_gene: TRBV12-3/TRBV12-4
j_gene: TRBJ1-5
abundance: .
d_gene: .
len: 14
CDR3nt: TGTGCCAGCAGTTTGGGGTCTACGAGCCAGCCCCAGCATTTT
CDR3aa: CASSLGSTSQPQHF

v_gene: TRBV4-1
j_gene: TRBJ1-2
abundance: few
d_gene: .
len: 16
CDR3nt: TGCGCCAGCAGCCAAAGCCTCACAATCTCTGGCTATGGCTACACCTTC
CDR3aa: CASSQSLTISGYGYTF

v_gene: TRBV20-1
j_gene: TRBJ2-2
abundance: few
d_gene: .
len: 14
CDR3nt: TGCAGTGCTGCCACGACAGGGAACACCGGGGAGCTGTTTTTT
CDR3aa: CSAATTGNTGELFF

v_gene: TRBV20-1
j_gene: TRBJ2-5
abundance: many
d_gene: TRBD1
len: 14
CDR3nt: TGCAGTGCCGTCCCCCAGGGGGCGAGGGAGACCCAGTACTTC
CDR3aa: CSAVPQGARETQYF

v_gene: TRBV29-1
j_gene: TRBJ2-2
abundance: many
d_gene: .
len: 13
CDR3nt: TGCAGCGTTGAGGACCCGAACACCGGGGAGCTGTTTTTT
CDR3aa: CSVEDPNTGELFF

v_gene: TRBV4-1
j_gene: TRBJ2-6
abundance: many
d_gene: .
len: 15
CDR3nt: TGCGCCAGCAGCCAAGACGACTCGGGGGCCAACGTCCTGACTTTC
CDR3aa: CASSQDDSGANVLTF

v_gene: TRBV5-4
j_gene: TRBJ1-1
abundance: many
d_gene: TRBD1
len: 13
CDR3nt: TGTGCCAGCAGCTTAGACAGGGCGACTGAAGCTTTCTTT
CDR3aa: CASSLDRATEAFF

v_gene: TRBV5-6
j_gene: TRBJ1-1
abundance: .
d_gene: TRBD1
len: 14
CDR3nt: TGTGCCAGCAGCTCGGGGACAGGGTTCGTTGAAGCTTTCTTT
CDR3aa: CASSSGTGFVEAFF

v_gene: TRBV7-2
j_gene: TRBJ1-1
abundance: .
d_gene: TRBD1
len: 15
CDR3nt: TGTGCCAGCAGCCCAGGACAGGATAGGAACACTGAAACTTTCTTT
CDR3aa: CASSPGQDRNTETFF

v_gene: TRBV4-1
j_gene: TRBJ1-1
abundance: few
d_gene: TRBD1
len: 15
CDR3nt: TGCGCCAGCAGACAACAGGGGTTAGTGAACACTGAAGCTTTCTTT
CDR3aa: CASRQQGLVNTEAFF

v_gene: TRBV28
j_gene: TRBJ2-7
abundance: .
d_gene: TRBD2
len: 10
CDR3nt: TGTGCCAGCAGTGGGAGGGTGCAGTACTTC
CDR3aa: CASSGRVQYF

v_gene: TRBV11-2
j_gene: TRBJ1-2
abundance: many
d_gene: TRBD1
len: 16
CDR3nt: TGTGCCAGCAGCCCTATTCCCGGGACAGGGCGATATGGCTACACCTTC
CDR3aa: CASSPIPGTGRYGYTF

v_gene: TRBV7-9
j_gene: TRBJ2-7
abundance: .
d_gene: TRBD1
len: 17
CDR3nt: TGTGCCAGCAGCCAAGACCGGGACACAGGGGCGACCTACGAGCAGTACTTC
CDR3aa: CASSQDRDTGATYEQYF

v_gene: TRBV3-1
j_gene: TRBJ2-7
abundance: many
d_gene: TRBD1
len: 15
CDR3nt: TGTGCCAGCAGGGCGTGGACAGGAGCAACCTACGAGCAGTACTTC
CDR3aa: CASRAWTGATYEQYF

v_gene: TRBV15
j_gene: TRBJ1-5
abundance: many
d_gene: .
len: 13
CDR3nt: TGTGCCACCAGCAGCAGGTCAAATCAGCCCCAGCATTTT
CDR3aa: CATSSRSNQPQHF

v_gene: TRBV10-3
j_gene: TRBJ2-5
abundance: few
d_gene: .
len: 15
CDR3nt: TGTGCCATCAGTGAGTTTCGGGGCCAACAAGAGACCCAGTACTTC
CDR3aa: CAISEFRGQQETQYF

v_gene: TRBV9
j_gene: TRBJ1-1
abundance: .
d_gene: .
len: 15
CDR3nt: TGTGCCAGCAGCCCGAATCTAGGCCCGAACACTGAAGCTTTCTTT
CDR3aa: CASSPNLGPNTEAFF

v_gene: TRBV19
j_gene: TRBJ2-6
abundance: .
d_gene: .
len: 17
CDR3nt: TGTGCCAGTAGTGGCCCTCGACAGCGCTCTGGGGCCAACGTCCTGACTTTC
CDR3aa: CASSGPRQRSGANVLTF

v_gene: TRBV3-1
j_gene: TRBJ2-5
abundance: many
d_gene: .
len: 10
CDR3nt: TGTGCCACCGGGGGCCAGACCCAGTACTTC
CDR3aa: CATGGQTQYF

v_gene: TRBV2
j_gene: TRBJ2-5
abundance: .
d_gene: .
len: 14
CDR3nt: TGTGCCAGCAGTGCGTTTCAGGGCCAAGAGACCCAGTACTTC
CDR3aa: CASSAFQGQETQYF

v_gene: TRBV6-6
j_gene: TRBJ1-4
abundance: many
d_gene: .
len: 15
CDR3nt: TGTGCCAGCAGTTACTCGGTACTGATTAATGAAAAACTGTTTTTT
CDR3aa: CASSYSVLINEKLFF

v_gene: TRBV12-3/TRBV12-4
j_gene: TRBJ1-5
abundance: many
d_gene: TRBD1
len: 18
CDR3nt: TGTGCCAGCAGTGGACAGGGGGTGGGGGTGATCCGCAATCAGCCCCAGCATTTT
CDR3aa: CASSGQGVGVIRNQPQHF

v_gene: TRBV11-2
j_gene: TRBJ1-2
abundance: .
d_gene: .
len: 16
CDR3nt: TGTGCCAGCAGCTTAGGGGCAATGGAGACGGGTAGTGGCTACACCTTC
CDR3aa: CASSLGAMETGSGYTF

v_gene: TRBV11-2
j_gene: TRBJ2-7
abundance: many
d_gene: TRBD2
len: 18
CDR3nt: TGTGCCAGCAGCTTAGCCCCCGGACTAGCGGGGGGGGCGTACGAGCAGTACTTC
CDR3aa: CASSLAPGLAGGAYEQYF

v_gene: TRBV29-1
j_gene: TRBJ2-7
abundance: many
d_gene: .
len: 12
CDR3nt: TGCAGCGTTGTTTCAAGGCCCTACGAGCAGTACTTC
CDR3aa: CSVVSRPYEQYF

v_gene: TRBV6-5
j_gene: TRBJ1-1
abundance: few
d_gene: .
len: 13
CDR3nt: TGTGCCAGCGCGAGGGCCCTGAACACTGAAGCTTTCTTT
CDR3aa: CASARALNTEAFF

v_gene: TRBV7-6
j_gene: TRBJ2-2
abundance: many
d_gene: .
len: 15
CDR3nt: TGTGCCAGCAGCTTAGCGGCAGGGTTGGCCGGGGAGCTGTTTTTT
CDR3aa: CASSLAAGLAGELFF

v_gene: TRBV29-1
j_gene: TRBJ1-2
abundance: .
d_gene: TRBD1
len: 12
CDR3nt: TGCAGCGTTGAACAGGGGGGTTCGGGCTACACCTTC
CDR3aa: CSVEQGGSGYTF

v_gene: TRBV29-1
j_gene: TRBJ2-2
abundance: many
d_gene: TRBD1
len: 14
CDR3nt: TGCAGCGTTGCAGGGGGCGGTCGCACCGGGGAGCTGTTTTTT
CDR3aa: CSVAGGGRTGELFF

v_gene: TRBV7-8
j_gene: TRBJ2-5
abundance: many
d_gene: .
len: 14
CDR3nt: TGTGCCAGCAGCTTAACGTTAACCCAAGAGACCCAGTACTTC
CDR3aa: CASSLTLTQETQYF

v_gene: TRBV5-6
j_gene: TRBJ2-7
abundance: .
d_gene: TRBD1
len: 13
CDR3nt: TGTGCCGTCGGACAGGGAGGCACCTACGAGCAGTACTTC
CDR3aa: CAVGQGGTYEQYF

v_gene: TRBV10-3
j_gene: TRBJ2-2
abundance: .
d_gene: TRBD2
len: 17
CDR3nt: TGTGCCAGTACCACCACCGGGGGACTAGCGGTCCTCGGGGAGCTGTTTTTT
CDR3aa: CASTTTGGLAVLGELFF

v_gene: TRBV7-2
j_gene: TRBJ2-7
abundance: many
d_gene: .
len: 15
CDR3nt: TGTGCCAGCAGCACCACGACATTATGGTCCGACGAGCAGTACTTC
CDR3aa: CASSTTTLWSDEQYF

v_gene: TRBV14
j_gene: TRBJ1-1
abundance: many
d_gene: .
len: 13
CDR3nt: TGTGCCAGCAGCCAAGATCGATGGATGACAGCTTTCTTT
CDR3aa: CASSQDRWMTAFF

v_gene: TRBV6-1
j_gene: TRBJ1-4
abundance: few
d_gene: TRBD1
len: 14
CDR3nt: TGTGCCAGCACCCAAGGGGGCGGCGGCGGGAAACTGTTTTTT
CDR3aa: CASTQGGGGGKLFF

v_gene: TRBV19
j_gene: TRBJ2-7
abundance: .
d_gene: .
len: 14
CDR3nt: TGTGCCAGTAGTGGTACCGGGATAGGGTACGAGCAGTACTTC
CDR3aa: CASSGTGIGYEQYF